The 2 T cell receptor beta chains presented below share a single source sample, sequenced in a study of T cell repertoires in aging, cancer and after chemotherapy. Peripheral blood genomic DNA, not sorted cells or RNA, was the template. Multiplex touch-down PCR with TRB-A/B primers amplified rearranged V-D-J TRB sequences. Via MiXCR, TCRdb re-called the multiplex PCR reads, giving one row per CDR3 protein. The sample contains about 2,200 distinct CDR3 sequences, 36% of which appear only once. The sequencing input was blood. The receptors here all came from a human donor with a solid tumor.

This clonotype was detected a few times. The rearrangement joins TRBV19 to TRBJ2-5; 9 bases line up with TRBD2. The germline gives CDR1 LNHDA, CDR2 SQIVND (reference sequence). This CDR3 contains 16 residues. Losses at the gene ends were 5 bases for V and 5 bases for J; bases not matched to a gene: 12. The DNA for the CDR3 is TGTGCCAGTAGTCTCCAAGCGGGGGGCATGGAGGAGACCCAGTACTTC. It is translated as CASSLQAGGMEETQYF.

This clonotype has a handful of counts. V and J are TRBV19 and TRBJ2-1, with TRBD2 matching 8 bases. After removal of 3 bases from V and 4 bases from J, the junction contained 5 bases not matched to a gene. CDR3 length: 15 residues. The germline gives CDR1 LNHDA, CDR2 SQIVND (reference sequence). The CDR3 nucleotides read TGTGCCAGTAGTATCACAGTAGCGGGGTACAATGAGCAGTTCTTC. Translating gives CASSITVAGYNEQFF.